This T cell receptor (beta chain) is from a study of T cell repertoires in aging, cancer and after chemotherapy. Study results and caveats: Age-matched healthy donors had significantly more diverse, less clonal blood TCR repertoires than untreated cancer patients. Median generation probability rose over the chemotherapy interval in each cancer cohort, suggesting rebound thymic output.

Peripheral blood genomic DNA, not sorted cells or RNA, was the template. This clonotype has just a few counts. The antigen is not known. Multiplex touch-down PCR with TRB-A/B primers amplified rearranged V-D-J TRB sequences. TCRdb re-analysed the multiplex PCR reads in MiXCR, keeping a single row per CDR3 protein. The sample carries approximately 1,000 distinct CDR3 sequences, 25% to 30% recorded once. The TCR comes from a human donor with a solid tumor. Sequencing was done on a sample of blood.

DNA for the CDR3: TGTGCCTGGAGTGTACTAGGCAGGGGACAGCCCCAGCATTTT. Amino acid sequence: CAWSVLGRGQPQHF. The V call is TRBV30, the J call TRBJ1-5, with a possible D match to TRBD1 (6 bases). Germline V gene data show CDR1 as GTSNPN and CDR2 as SVGIG (reference sequence). V lost 0 bases and J 7 bases, leaving 13 bases between the germline ends. There are 14 residues in the CDR3.